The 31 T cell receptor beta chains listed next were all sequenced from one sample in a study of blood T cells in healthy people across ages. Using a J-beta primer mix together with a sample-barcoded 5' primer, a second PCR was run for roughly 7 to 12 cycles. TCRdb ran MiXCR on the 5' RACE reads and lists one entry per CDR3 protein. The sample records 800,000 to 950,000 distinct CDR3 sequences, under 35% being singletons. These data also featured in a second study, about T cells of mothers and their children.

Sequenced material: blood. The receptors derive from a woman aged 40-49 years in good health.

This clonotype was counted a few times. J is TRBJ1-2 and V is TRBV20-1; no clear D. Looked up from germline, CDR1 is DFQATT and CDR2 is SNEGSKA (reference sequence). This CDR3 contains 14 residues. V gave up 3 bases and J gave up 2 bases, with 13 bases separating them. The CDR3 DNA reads TGCAGTGCTAGTCTTAGGGTTTCCAACTATGGCTACACCTTC. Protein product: CSASLRVSNYGYTF.

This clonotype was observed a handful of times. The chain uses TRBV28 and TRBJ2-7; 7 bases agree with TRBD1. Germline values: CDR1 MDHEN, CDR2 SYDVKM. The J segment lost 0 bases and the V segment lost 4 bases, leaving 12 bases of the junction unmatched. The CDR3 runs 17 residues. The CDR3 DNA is TGTGCCAGCAGTTCCGACAGGGCTAGAACGATCTCCTACGAGCAGTACTTC. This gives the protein CASSSDRARTISYEQYF.

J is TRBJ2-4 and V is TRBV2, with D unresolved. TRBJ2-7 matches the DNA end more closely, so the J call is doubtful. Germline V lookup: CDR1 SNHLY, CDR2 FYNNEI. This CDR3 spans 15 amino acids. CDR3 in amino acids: CASSVASGRGYEQYF. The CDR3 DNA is TGTGCCAGCAGTGTCGCATCAGGACGAGGCTACGAGCAGTACTTC.

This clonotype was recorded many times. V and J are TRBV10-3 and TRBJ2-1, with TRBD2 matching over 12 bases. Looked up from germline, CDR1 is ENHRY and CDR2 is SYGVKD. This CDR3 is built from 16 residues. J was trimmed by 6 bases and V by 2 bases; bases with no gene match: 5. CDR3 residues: CAISEGLAGGPNEQFF. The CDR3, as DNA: TGTGCCATCAGTGAGGGCCTAGCGGGGGGGCCCAATGAGCAGTTCTTC.

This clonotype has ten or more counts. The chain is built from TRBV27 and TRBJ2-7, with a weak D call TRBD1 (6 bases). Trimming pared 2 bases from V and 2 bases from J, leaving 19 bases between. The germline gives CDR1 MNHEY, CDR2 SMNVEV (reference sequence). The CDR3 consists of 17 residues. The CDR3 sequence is CASSLLPGQGPAYEQYF. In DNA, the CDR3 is TGTGCCAGCAGTTTACTTCCGGGACAAGGCCCAGCCTACGAGCAGTACTTC.

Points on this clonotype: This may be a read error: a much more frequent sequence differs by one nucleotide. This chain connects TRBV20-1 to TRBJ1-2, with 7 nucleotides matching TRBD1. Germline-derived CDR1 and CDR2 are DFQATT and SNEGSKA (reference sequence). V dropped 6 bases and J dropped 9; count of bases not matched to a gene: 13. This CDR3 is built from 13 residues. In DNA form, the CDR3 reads TGCAGTGCCTCATGGGACAGAGGGTTTAGCTACACCTTC. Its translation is CSASWDRGFSYTF.

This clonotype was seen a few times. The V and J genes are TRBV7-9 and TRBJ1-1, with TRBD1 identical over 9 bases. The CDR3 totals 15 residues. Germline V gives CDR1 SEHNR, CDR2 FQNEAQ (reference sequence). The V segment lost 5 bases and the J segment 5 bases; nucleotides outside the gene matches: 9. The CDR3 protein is CASSAARTGVTEAFF. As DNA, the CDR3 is TGTGCCAGCAGCGCCGCTCGGACAGGGGTAACTGAAGCTTTCTTT.

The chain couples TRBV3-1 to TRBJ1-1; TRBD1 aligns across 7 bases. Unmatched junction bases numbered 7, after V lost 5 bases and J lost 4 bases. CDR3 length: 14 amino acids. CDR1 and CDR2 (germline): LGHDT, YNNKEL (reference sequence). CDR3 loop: CASSSHQGGTEAFF. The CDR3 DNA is TGTGCCAGCAGCTCCCACCAGGGGGGCACTGAAGCTTTCTTT. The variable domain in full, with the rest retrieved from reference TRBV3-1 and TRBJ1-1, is DTAVSQTPKYLVTQMGNDKSIKCEQNLGHDTMYWYKQDSKKFLKIMFSYNNKELIINETVPNRFSPKSPDKAHLNLHINSLELGDSAVYFCASSSHQGGTEAFFGQGTRLTVV.

The DNA of the CDR3 is TGTGCCAGCACCCTAGAGGCTCAGGAAGCTTTCTTT. This encodes CASTLEAQEAFF. The chain couples TRBV12-3 or TRBV12-4 to TRBJ1-1; no clear D gene. The germline V and J ends were trimmed by 7 bases and 8 bases, with 14 bases remaining between them. The CDR3 is 12 amino acids.

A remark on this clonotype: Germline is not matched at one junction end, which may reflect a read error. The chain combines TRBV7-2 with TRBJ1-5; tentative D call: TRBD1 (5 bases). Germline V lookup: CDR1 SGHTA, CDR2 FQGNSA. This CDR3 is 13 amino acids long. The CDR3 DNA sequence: TGTGCCCGCAGCAGGGAGGCCAATCAGCCCCAGCATTTT. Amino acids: CARSREANQPQHF.

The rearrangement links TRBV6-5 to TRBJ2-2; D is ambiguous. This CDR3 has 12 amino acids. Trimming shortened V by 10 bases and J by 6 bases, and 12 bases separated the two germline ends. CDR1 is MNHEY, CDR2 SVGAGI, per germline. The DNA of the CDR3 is TGTGCCACCAATAGGATTGCCGGGGAGCTGTTTTTT. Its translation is CATNRIAGELFF.

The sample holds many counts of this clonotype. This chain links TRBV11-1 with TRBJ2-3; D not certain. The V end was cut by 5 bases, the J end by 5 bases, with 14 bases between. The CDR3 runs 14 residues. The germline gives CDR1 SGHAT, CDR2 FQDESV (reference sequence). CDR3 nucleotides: TGTGCCAGCAGCATACTCCGAAGCGTAGATACGCAGTATTTT. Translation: CASSILRSVDTQYF.

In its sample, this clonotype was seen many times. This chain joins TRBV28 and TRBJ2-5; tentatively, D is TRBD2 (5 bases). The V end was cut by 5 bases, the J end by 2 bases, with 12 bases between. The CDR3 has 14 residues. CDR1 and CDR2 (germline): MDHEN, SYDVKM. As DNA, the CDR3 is TGTGCCAGCAGTCAGAACGGGATACAAGAGACCCAGTACTTC. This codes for CASSQNGIQETQYF.

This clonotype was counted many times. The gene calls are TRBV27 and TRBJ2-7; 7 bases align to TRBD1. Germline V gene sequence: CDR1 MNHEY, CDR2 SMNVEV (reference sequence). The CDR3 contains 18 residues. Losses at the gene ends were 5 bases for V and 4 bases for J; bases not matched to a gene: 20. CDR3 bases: TGTGCCAGCAGTCCAGCCGGGACAGTATCTATAACGAGATACGAGCAGTACTTC. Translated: CASSPAGTVSITRYEQYF.

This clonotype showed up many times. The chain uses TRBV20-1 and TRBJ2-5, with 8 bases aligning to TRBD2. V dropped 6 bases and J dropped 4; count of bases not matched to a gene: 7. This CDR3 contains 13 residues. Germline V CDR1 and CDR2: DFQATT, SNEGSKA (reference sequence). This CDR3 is CSASTGGGETQYF. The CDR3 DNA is TGCAGTGCCAGCACGGGGGGGGGAGAGACCCAGTACTTC.

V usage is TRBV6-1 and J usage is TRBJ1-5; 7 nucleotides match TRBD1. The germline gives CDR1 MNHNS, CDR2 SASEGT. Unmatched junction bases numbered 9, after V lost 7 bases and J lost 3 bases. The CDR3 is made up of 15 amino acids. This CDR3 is CASIPTGSPNQPQHF. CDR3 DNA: TGTGCCAGCATCCCGACAGGGAGTCCCAATCAGCCCCAGCATTTT.

In nucleotides, the CDR3 is TGCGCCAGCAGTGACTCGGCGGTGGGCTATGGCTACACCTTC. Residues: CASSDSAVGYGYTF. The rearrangement uses TRBV10-2 and TRBJ1-2, with D uncertain. Germline CDR1 and CDR2: WSHSY and SAAADI. CDR3 size: 14 residues. V shed 3 bases and J shed 4 bases, with 12 bases lying between them.

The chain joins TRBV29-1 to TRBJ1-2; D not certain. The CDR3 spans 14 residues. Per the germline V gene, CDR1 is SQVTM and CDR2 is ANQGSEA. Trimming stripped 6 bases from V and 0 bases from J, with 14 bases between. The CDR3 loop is CSVAHVRTNYGYTF. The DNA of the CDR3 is TGCAGCGTCGCCCATGTACGGACTAACTATGGCTACACCTTC.

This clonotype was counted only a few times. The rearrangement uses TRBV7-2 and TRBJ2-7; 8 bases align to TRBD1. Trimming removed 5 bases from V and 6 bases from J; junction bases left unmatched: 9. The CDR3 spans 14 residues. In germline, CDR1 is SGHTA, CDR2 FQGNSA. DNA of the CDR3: TGTGCCAGCAGCACACAGGGGGGCCTAACCGAGCAGTACTTC. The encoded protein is CASSTQGGLTEQYF.

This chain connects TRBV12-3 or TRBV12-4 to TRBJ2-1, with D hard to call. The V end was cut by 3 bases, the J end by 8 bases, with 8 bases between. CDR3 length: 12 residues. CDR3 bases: TGTGCCAGCAGTTTTATTTCGGATGAGCAGTTCTTC. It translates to CASSFISDEQFF.

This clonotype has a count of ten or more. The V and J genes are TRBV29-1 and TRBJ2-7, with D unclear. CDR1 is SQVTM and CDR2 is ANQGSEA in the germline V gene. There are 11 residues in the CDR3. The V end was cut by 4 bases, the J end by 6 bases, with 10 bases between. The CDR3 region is CSVVTLSEQYF. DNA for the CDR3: TGCAGCGTTGTAACCCTCAGCGAGCAGTACTTC.

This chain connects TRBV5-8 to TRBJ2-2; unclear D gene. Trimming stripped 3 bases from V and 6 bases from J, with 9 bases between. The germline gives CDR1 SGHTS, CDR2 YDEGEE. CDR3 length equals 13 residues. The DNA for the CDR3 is TGTGCCAGCAGCTCTATACTCGCCGGGGAGCTGTTTTTT. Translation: CASSSILAGELFF.

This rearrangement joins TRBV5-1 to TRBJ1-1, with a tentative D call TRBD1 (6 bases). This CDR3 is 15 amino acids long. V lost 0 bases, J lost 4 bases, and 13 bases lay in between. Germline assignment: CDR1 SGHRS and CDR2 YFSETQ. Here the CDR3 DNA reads TGCGCCAGCAGCTTGGCCGGGGGGCAGGGCACTGAAGCTTTCTTT. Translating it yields CASSLAGGQGTEAFF.

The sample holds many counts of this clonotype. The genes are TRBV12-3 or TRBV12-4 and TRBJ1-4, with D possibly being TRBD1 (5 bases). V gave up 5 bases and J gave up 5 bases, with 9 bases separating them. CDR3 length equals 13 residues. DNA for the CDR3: TGTGCCAGCAGTCCAGGGTTCAATGAAAAACTGTTTTTT. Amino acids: CASSPGFNEKLFF.

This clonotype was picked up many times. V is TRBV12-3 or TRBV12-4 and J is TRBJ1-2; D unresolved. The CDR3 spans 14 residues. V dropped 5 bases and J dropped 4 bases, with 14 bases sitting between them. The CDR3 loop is CASSLTRRGYGYTF. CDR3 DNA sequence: TGTGCCAGCAGTCTTACCAGGCGGGGCTATGGCTACACCTTC.

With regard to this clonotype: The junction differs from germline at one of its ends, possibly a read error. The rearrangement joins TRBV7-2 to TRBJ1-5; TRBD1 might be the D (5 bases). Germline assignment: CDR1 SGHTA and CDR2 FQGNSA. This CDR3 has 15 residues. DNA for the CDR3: TGTGCCAGCAGCTCCCCCAGGGACGGCAATCAACCCCAGCATTTT. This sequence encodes CASSSPRDGNQPQHF.

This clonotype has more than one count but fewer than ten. The CDR3 protein is CASSFQEYYGYTF. The CDR3 nucleotides are TGTGCCAGCAGTTTCCAGGAATACTATGGCTACACCTTC. V gene TRBV12-3 or TRBV12-4 combines with J gene TRBJ1-2, with D unclear. Trimming took off 3 bases at V and 3 bases at J, with 8 bases between the two ends. The CDR3 runs to 13 residues.

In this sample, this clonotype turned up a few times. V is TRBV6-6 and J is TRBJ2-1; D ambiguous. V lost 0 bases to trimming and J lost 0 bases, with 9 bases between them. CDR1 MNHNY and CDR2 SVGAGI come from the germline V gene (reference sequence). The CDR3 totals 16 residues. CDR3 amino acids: CASSYSPLSSYNEQFF. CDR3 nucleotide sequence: TGTGCCAGCAGTTACTCCCCGCTTAGCTCCTACAATGAGCAGTTCTTC.

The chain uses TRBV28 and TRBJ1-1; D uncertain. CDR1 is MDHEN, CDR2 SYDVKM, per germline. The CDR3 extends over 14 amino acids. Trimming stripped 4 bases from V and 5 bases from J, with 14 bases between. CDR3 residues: CASSSPASRTEAFF. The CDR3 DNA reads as TGTGCCAGCAGTTCCCCGGCCAGTAGGACTGAAGCTTTCTTT.

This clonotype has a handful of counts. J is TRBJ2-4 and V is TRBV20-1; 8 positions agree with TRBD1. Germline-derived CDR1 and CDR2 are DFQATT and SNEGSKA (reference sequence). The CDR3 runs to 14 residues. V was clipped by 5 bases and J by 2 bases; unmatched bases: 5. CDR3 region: CSALTGVTKNIQYF. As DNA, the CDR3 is TGCAGTGCTTTGACAGGGGTGACCAAAAACATTCAGTACTTC.

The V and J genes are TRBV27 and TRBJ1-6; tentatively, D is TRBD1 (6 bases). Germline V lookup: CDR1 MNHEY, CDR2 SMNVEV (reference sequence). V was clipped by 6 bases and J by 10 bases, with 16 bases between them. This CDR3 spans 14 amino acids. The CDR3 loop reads CASSSDGRGSPLHF. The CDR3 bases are TGTGCCAGCAGCTCTGACGGTAGGGGGTCACCCCTCCACTTT.